This T cell receptor (beta chain) is from a study of a mutant IDH1 vaccine in newly diagnosed glioma (dated by TCRdb to the early 2020s). Regarding the study in general: Eight vaccinations were administered to patients in weeks 1, 3, 5, 7, 11, 15, 19 and 23, corresponding to visits V03 through V10. Vaccination was initiated 4-6 weeks after radiotherapy alone, or concurrently with temozolomide cycles in the chemotherapy-containing groups. The roughly 30 treated patients were approximately 60% male and roughly 38% female, with a mean age of approximately 40 years. Prior to enrollment, standard therapy consisting of radiotherapy alone, temozolomide alone, or radiochemotherapy with temozolomide had been administered to patients, with the combination being received by most patients. Peripheral blood was drawn at six visits: V03 (baseline), V05, V07, V10, V12 and V13. Longitudinal TCRB deep sequencing was done for 25 to 30 treated patients, wherever samples were available for exploratory analyses. Summary of the overall study and its limitations: PBMC samples for TCRB deep sequencing were selected based on availability. Immune responses induced by the vaccine were seen in 93.3% of patients across multiple MHC alleles. The authors stated that sample limitations prevented analyses of patient blood samples from being reproduced. No apparent relationship was observed between pseudoprogression and alterations in the top peripheral T cell clonotypes detected by TCRB sequencing.

V gives up 4 bases and J gives up 2 bases, and the segment between their germline ends measures 15 bases. From the cysteine through the phenylalanine, the CDR3 covers 15 amino acids. Only the CDR3 part of the read is kept: 45 bases, read in frame from the first base. Based on the germline V gene, the CDR1 and CDR2 sequences are SGHTA and FQGNSA. Note on this clone: No antigen is known for it. No per-base quality is available; no much larger clone lies one base away.

The time point label, read with the paper, signifies: week 11, during vaccination. Each vaccine dose was 300 ug of a 20-mer mutant IDH1 peptide in Montanide, given subcutaneously with topical imiquimod. The donors had newly diagnosed IDH1-mutant astrocytomas of WHO grade 3 or 4 that showed loss of nuclear ATRX. The samples were drawn from NOA16, a multicentre, single-arm, open-label phase I trial in Germany that tested a mutant IDH1 peptide vaccine in humans for the first time. Genomic DNA for TCRB sequencing was extracted from EDTA blood using the DNeasy Blood and Tissue Kit. Libraries were built with the immunoSEQ multiplex PCR assay. Following the manufacturer's protocol, the hsTCRB Kit was used to amplify rearranged TCR beta chain sequences. An Illumina MiSeq was used to sequence the TCRB libraries. The authors' analysis ran thus. The kit vendor's proprietary platform handled demultiplexing, trimming and gene mapping. Sourced from immuneACCESS, this table was stored by TCRdb with only in-frame sequences that have V and J called. A share of the clones is absent; for the studies checked, an unresolved V gene accounts for under half, and the remainder has no known explanation. From that table come the V and J calls and clone size; the DNA was used to work out D and trimming. For this sample there are some 120,000 clones; around three quarters appear just once. The top ten clones comprise 5.5% of the sample.

This specimen consisted of PBMCs, obtained from a glioma patient whose treatment included an IDH1 peptide vaccine. Rearrangement joined TRBV7-2 to TRBJ2-7; the D call could be TRBD1 or TRBD2, with each sharing 5 bases. The source is a man between 35 and 55 years old with glioma. Read as DNA, the sequence is TGTGCCAGCAGCTCAGCCGGGACGCCACCCTACGAGCAGTACTTC. Its protein is CASSSAGTPPYEQYF.